This T cell receptor (beta chain) emerged from a study of CD8 T cells in ankylosing spondylitis. The germline V gene encodes CDR1 DFQATT and CDR2 SNEGSKA (reference sequence). The CDR3 contains 16 residues. J was trimmed by 4 bases and V by 1 base; bases with no gene match: 5. TCRdb reprocessed the 5' RACE reads with MiXCR, giving one entry per CDR3 protein. The sample has about 250,000 distinct CDR3 sequences, 15% to 20% seen once. Study results and limitations: The clones that were linked to disease were reported to be significantly enriched in matched synovial fluid samples from ankylosing spondylitis patients.

Of note for this clonotype: Its antigen is still unknown.

This sequence was found in a male donor with ankylosing spondylitis or in good health (not recorded which). Sequencing input: blood, either unsorted or a sorted T cell fraction (not recorded which). V usage is TRBV20-1 and J usage is TRBJ1-6; 9 bases fit TRBD1. DNA of the CDR3: TGCAGTGCTAGAGGGACAGGGGAACAGTATAATTCACCCCTCCACTTT. Translated: CSARGTGEQYNSPLHF.